What follows describes a single T cell receptor (beta chain). V lost 2 bases to trimming and J lost 5 bases, with 12 bases between them. The CDR3 has 14 amino acids. The germline V gene encodes CDR1 SGHTA and CDR2 FQGTGA. This entry belongs to a study of blood T cell repertoires in COVID-19. Study-level information: The United States, Italy and Spain were the sources of the acute and convalescent COVID-19 samples. T cells, B-cell-depleted T cells, or PBMCs supplied cDNA or gDNA.

In the authors' workflow: Estimation of nucleated cell counts relied on the amplification of reference gene primers. Using immunoSEQ multiplex PCR, the repertoire was profiled, and TCRdb retains in-frame clones only, with some absent. That table gives V, J and clone size, and the DNA gave D and trimming. The data hold roughly 92,000 clones, with around 86% observed a single time. The rearrangement links TRBV7-3 to TRBJ1-1, with D uncertain. The clonotype originates from a man aged 50-60 years with acute or convalescent COVID-19. The specimen sequenced was peripheral blood. The CDR3, as DNA: TGTGCCAGCAGCTTAGAGGGCTGGTCGACTGAAGCTTTCTTT. Amino acids: CASSLEGWSTEAFF.